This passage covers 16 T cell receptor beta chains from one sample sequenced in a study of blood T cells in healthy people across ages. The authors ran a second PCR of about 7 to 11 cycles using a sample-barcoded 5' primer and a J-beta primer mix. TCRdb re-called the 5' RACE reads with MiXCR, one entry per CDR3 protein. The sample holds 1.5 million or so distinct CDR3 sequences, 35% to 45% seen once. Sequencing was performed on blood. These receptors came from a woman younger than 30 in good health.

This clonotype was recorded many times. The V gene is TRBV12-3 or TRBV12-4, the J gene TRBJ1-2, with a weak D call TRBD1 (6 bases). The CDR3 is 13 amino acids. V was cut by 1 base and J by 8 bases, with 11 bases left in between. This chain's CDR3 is CASSLGQGIGYTF. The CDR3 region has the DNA TGTGCCAGCAGTTTAGGGCAGGGGATCGGCTACACCTTC.

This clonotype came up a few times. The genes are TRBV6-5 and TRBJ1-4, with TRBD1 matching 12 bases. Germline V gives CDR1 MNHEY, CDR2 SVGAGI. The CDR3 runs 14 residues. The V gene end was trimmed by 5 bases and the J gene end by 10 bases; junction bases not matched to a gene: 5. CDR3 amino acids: CASSRDRGQGKLFF. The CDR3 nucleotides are TGTGCCAGCAGTCGGGACAGGGGGCAAGGAAAACTGTTTTTT.

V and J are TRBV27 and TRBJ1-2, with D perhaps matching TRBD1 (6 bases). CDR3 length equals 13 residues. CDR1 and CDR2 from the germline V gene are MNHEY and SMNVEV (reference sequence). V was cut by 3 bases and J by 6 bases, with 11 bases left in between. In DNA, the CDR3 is TGTGCCAGCAGTTTCGACAGGAAGGATGGCTACACCTTC. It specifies CASSFDRKDGYTF.

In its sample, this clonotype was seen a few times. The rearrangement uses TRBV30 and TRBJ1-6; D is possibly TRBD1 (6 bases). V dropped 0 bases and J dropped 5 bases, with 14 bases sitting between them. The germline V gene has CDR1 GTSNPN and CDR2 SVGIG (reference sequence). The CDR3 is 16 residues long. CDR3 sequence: CAWSVQGSLHNSPLHF. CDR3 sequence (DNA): TGTGCCTGGAGTGTACAGGGAAGTCTTCATAATTCACCCCTCCACTTT.

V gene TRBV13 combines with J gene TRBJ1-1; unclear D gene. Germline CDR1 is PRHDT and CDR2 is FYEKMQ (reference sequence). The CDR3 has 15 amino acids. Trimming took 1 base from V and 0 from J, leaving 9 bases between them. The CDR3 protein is CASSLEGSMNTEAFF. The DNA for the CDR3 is TGTGCCAGCAGCTTAGAAGGTTCGATGAACACTGAAGCTTTCTTT.

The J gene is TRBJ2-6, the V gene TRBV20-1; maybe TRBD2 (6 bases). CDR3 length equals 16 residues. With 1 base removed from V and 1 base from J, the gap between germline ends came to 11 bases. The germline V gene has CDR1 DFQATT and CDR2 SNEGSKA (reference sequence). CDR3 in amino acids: CSARAPRGSGANVLTF. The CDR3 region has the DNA TGCAGTGCTAGAGCCCCACGGGGGTCTGGGGCCAACGTCCTGACTTTC.

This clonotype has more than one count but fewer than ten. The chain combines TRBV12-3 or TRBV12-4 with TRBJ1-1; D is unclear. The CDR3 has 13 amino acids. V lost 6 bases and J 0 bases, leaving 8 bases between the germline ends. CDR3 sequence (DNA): TGTGCCAGCAGGCCGGGTTTGAACACTGAAGCTTTCTTT. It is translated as CASRPGLNTEAFF.

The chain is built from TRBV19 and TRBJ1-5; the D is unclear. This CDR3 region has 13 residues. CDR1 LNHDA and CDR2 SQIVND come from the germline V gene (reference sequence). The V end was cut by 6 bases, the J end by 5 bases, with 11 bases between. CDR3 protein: CASSMRADQPQHF. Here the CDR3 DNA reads TGTGCCAGTAGCATGAGGGCGGATCAGCCCCAGCATTTT.

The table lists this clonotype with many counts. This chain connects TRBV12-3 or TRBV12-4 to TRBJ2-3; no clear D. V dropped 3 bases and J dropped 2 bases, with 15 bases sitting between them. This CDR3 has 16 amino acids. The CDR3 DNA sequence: TGTGCCAGCAGTTTTTCGGGCTCTTTGGTCACAGATACGCAGTATTTT. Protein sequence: CASSFSGSLVTDTQYF.

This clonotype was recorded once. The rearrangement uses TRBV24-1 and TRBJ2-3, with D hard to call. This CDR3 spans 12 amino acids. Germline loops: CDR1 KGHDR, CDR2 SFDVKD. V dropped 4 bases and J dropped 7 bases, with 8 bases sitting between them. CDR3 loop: CATSDPENTQYF. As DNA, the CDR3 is TGTGCCACCAGTGACCCGGAAAATACGCAGTATTTT.

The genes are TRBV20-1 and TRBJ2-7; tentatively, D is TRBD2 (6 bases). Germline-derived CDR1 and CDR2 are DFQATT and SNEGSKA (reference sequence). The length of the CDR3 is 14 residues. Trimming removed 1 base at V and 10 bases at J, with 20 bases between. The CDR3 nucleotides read TGCAGTGCTAGAGTGGGGGGACTCCAAGGGGCCCAGTACTTC. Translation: CSARVGGLQGAQYF.

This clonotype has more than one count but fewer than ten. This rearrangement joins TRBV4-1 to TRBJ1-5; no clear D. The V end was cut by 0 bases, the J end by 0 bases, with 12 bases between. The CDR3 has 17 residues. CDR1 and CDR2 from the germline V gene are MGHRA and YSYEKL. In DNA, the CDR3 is TGCGCCAGCAGCCAAGATCTCCCCCAGAATAGCAATCAGCCCCAGCATTTT. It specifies CASSQDLPQNSNQPQHF.

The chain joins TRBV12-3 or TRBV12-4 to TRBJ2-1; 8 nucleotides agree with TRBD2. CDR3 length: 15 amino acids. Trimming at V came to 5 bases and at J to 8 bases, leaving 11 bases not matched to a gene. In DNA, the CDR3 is TGTGCCAGCAGTCTCTTAGCGGGGCGAGGGGATGAGCAGTTCTTC. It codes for CASSLLAGRGDEQFF.

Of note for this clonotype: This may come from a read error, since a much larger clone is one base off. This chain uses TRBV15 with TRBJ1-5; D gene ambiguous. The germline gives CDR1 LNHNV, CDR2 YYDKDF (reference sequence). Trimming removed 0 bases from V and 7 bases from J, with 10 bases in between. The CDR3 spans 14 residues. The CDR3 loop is CATSREPARQPQHF. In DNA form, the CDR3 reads TGTGCCACCAGCAGAGAACCCGCACGGCAGCCCCAGCATTTT.

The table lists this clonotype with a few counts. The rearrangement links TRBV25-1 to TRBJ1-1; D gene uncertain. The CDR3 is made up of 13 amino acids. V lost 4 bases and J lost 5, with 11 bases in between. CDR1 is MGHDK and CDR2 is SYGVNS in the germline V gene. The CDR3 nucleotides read TGTGCCAGCAGTGGTATAGCCGATACTGAAGCTTTCTTT. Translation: CASSGIADTEAFF.

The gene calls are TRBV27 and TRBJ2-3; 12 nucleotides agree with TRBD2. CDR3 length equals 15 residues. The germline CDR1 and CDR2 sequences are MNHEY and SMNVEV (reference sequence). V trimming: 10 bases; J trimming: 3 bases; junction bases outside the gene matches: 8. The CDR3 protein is CATRRLAGGTDTQYF. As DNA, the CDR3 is TGTGCCACCCGTCGGCTAGCGGGAGGGACAGATACGCAGTATTTT.